This T cell receptor (beta chain) was profiled in a study of CD8 T cells in Susac syndrome. V was cut by 6 bases and J by 6 bases, with 18 bases left in between. CDR1 is SGHTA and CDR2 is FQGNSA in the germline V gene. This CDR3 comprises 14 residues. Multiple sclerosis controls were treatment-naive patients with stable or active relapsing-remitting disease. Negative isolation yielded the CD8+ and CD4+ T cells, while FACS enriched the TEMRA cells. This clonotype is a singleton in its sample. Random hexamers were used to reverse transcribe the RNA input (about 0.5 to 1 ug). Amplification of TCR beta CDR3 spanned 54 Vbeta and 13 Jbeta via immunoSEQ multiplex PCR. MiXCR was run by TCRdb on the immunoSEQ multiplex PCR reads, yielding one entry per CDR3 protein. The sample comprises approximately 150,000 distinct CDR3 sequences, roughly 92% of which are singletons, and roughly 0.094% rests with the top ten.

The chain carries TRBV7-2 and TRBJ2-7; tentatively, D is TRBD1 (6 bases). Sample: CD4+ T cells from PBMCs. The clonotype comes from a human donor with multiple sclerosis. In DNA, the CDR3 is TGTGCCAGCAGTCCTAACATGGGGGCCGGCGAGCAGTACTTC. It is translated as CASSPNMGAGEQYF.